Listed below are T cell receptor beta chains from one sample, sequenced in a study of T cell responses to AZD1222 COVID-19 vaccine. Data came from immunoSEQ multiplex PCR; TCRdb stores just in-frame clones and leaves some out. The repertoire holds about 160,000 clones, with 92% as singletons. The sequenced sample was peripheral blood, obtained on day 0 of MenACWY control vaccination. The source is an adult in good health. CDR3s include the opening cysteine and the closing phenylalanine or tryptophan. D genes are given only for firm matches. Some rows have no size entry. The others give once, few or many, or a class for an expanded clone.

15	TRBV12-5	TRBJ2-3	NA	NA	TGTGCTAGTGGTTTGACCCCGGGGAGCACAGATACGCAGTATTTT	CASGLTPGSTDTQYF
14	TRBV18	TRBJ1-5	NA	few	TGTGCCAGCTCAATTAGGGGGGCGCAACAGCCCCAGCATTTT	CASSIRGAQQPQHF
16	TRBV10-3	TRBJ2-1	NA	few	TGTGCCATCAGTGAGTCCCGGACAAGCTCCTACAATGAGCAGTTCTTC	CAISESRTSSYNEQFF
11	TRBV29-1	TRBJ2-7	TRBD1	once	TGCAGCGTCGGACAGGGCGGCGAGCAGTACTTC	CSVGQGGEQYF
14	TRBV7-6	TRBJ2-7	TRBD2	few	TGTGCCAGCAGCCTACGGACTAGCGGTAACGAGCAGTACTTC	CASSLRTSGNEQYF
12	TRBV27	TRBJ1-4	NA	NA	TGTGCCAGCAGTCCGGACTTGCGGGAACTGTTTTTT	CASSPDLRELFF
14	TRBV5-1	TRBJ1-2	NA	NA	TGCGCCAGCAGCTTGGAGGGTTGGGGCTATGGCTACACCTTC	CASSLEGWGYGYTF
13	TRBV5-6	TRBJ2-1	NA	NA	TGTGCCAGCAGCTTGGTGACAGGCGATGAGCAGTTCTTC	CASSLVTGDEQFF
13	TRBV7-3	TRBJ1-1	NA	once	TGTGCCAGCAGCTTATCTGTGAACACTGAAGCTTTCTTT	CASSLSVNTEAFF
14	TRBV19	TRBJ2-5	TRBD2	NA	TGTGCCAGCGAAGCGGGAGGGGGCCAAGAGACCCAGTACTTC	CASEAGGGQETQYF
16	TRBV6-2/TRBV6-3	TRBJ1-5	NA	NA	TGTGCCAGCAGTTTTCGCGTTACAGCTAGCAATCAGCCCCAGCATTTT	CASSFRVTASNQPQHF
13	TRBV7-2	TRBJ2-5	NA	NA	TGTGCCAGCAGCTCCGGGCCTTGGGAGACCCAGTACTTC	CASSSGPWETQYF
16	TRBV5-1	TRBJ2-2	NA	NA	TGCGCCAGCAGCTTGGCGGTGGCCTTGGGGACCGGGGAGCTGTTTTTT	CASSLAVALGTGELFF
14	TRBV18	TRBJ2-7	TRBD1	NA	TGTGCCAGCTCACGATCCGGGACAGATTACGAGCAGTACTTC	CASSRSGTDYEQYF
17	TRBV4-2	TRBJ1-5	NA	NA	TGTGCCAGCAGCCAAGATAGGGCAGCCGCTTCCGATCAGCCCCAGCATTTT	CASSQDRAAASDQPQHF
14	TRBV7-8	TRBJ1-1	TRBD1	NA	TGTGCCAGCAGCTTAGACAGGGGGCTAACTGAAGCTTTCTTT	CASSLDRGLTEAFF
14	TRBV3-1/TRBV3-2	TRBJ2-7	NA	NA	TGTGCCAGCAAAACGGGACTGTCTTCCTACGAGCAGTACTTC	CASKTGLSSYEQYF
15	TRBV10-1	TRBJ2-1	NA	NA	TGCGCCAGCAGTGAAGGCAGGCGGTCCTACAATGAGCAGTTCTTC	CASSEGRRSYNEQFF
13	TRBV28	TRBJ1-3	NA	NA	TGTGCCAGCAGTTCCACAGCTGGAAACACCATATATTTT	CASSSTAGNTIYF
12	TRBV10-2	TRBJ1-1	TRBD1	NA	TGCGCCAGCAGACAGACAGGGGCTGAGGCTTTCTTT	CASRQTGAEAFF
13	TRBV4-3	TRBJ2-1	NA	NA	TGCGCCAGCAGCCAAGAGCGTAGGGATGAGCAGTTCTTC	CASSQERRDEQFF
15	TRBV2	TRBJ1-4	NA	NA	TGTGCCAGCAGTGAAACGGGCAACAGAATGGAAAAACTGTTTTTT	CASSETGNRMEKLFF
14	TRBV19	TRBJ1-4	NA	NA	TGTGCCAGTAGTACACCGGAGGGACGAGAAAAACTGTTTTTT	CASSTPEGREKLFF
15	TRBV6-1	TRBJ2-1	TRBD2	NA	TGTGCCAGCAGTGAATTAGCGGGAGGATGGAATGAGCAGTTCTTC	CASSELAGGWNEQFF
14	TRBV7-9	TRBJ1-2	NA	NA	TGTGCCAGCAGCTTCCCAGCATCTAACTATGGCTACACCTTC	CASSFPASNYGYTF
13	TRBV7-8	TRBJ2-7	NA	NA	TGTGCCAGCAGCTTGACTAGTATCTACGAGCAGTACTTC	CASSLTSIYEQYF
12	TRBV6-2/TRBV6-3	TRBJ1-2	NA	NA	TGTGCCAGCAGTTACGAGTACTATGGCTACACCTTC	CASSYEYYGYTF
17	TRBV9	TRBJ2-2	NA	NA	TGTGCCAGCAGCGTAGATTTGCGGGGCTTGAACACCGGGGAGCTGTTTTTT	CASSVDLRGLNTGELFF
14	TRBV19	TRBJ2-3	TRBD2	NA	TGTGCCAGTAGCCCCAGCGGGAGAACAGATACGCAGTATTTT	CASSPSGRTDTQYF